A selection of T cell receptor beta chains follows, all from one sample in a study of cytomegalovirus exposure and HLA in healthy donors. Generated by immunoSEQ multiplex PCR, the TCRdb table keeps only in-frame clones and is missing some. This table has roughly 200,000 clones, 80% to 85% appearing once. Sequencing was performed on PBMCs. The receptor set was obtained from a young woman in good health and CMV-seropositive. Each CDR3 is given with its conserved first and last residue. D genes are given only for firm matches. Size tells how often a clone was seen (once, few, many) or the class of an expanded clone, and some rows leave it out.

clone_size: -; v_call: TRBV7-9; j_call: TRBJ1-1; d_call: -; cdr3_aa: CASSLGGGYTEAFF; cdr3_nt: TGTGCCAGCAGCTTAGGCGGGGGGTACACTGAAGCTTTCTTT
clone_size: -; v_call: TRBV2; j_call: TRBJ1-4; d_call: -; cdr3_aa: CASRTPTNEKLFF; cdr3_nt: TGTGCCAGCAGGACACCAACTAATGAAAAACTGTTTTTT
clone_size: -; v_call: TRBV2; j_call: TRBJ1-1; d_call: TRBD1; cdr3_aa: CASSLGTEVEAFF; cdr3_nt: TGTGCCAGCAGTCTTGGGACAGAAGTAGAAGCTTTCTTT
clone_size: -; v_call: TRBV5-4; j_call: TRBJ2-5; d_call: -; cdr3_aa: CASSPEALRGQETQYF; cdr3_nt: TGTGCCAGCAGCCCGGAGGCCTTACGAGGCCAAGAGACCCAGTACTTC
clone_size: -; v_call: TRBV7-2; j_call: TRBJ2-7; d_call: -; cdr3_aa: CASTKGGELPYEQYF; cdr3_nt: TGTGCCAGCACCAAGGGGGGGGAACTACCCTACGAGCAGTACTTC
clone_size: -; v_call: TRBV4-1; j_call: TRBJ2-2; d_call: TRBD2; cdr3_aa: CASSTRTSGGAANTGELFF; cdr3_nt: TGCGCCAGCAGCACCCGGACTAGCGGGGGGGCCGCTAACACCGGGGAGCTGTTTTTT
clone_size: -; v_call: TRBV5-1; j_call: TRBJ2-7; d_call: TRBD1; cdr3_aa: CASSLARQGAYKAYEQYF; cdr3_nt: TGCGCCAGCAGCTTGGCGAGACAGGGGGCGTATAAGGCCTACGAGCAGTACTTC
clone_size: -; v_call: TRBV30; j_call: TRBJ2-3; d_call: TRBD2; cdr3_aa: CAWSVVAGGNSTDTQYF; cdr3_nt: TGTGCCTGGAGTGTGGTAGCGGGGGGGAATAGCACAGATACGCAGTATTTT
clone_size: once; v_call: TRBV19; j_call: TRBJ2-1; d_call: -; cdr3_aa: CASRRTDTYNEQFF; cdr3_nt: TGTGCCAGTAGGCGAACAGATACATACAATGAGCAGTTCTTC
clone_size: -; v_call: TRBV7-8; j_call: TRBJ1-1; d_call: TRBD1; cdr3_aa: CASSRDRAMPEAFF; cdr3_nt: TGTGCCAGCAGCAGAGACAGGGCAATGCCCGAAGCTTTCTTT
clone_size: -; v_call: TRBV4-1; j_call: TRBJ2-6; d_call: -; cdr3_aa: CASSGPGRALLSGANVLTF; cdr3_nt: TGCGCCAGCAGCGGGCCCGGGAGAGCCCTTCTCTCTGGGGCCAACGTCCTGACTTTC
clone_size: -; v_call: TRBV4-3; j_call: TRBJ1-3; d_call: -; cdr3_aa: CASSQSRGTGNTIYF; cdr3_nt: TGCGCCAGCAGCCAAAGCCGGGGGACTGGAAACACCATATATTTT
clone_size: -; v_call: TRBV9; j_call: TRBJ2-7; d_call: -; cdr3_aa: CASSVHGGSYEQYF; cdr3_nt: TGTGCCAGCAGCGTCCACGGCGGGTCTTATGAGCAGTACTTC
clone_size: -; v_call: TRBV7-3; j_call: TRBJ1-3; d_call: TRBD1; cdr3_aa: CASSSHWGQSGNTIYF; cdr3_nt: TGTGCCAGCAGCTCCCATTGGGGACAGTCAGGAAACACCATATATTTT
clone_size: -; v_call: TRBV7-6; j_call: TRBJ1-6; d_call: -; cdr3_aa: CASSLGATYNSPLHF; cdr3_nt: TGTGCCAGCAGCTTAGGGGCTACCTATAATTCACCCCTCCACTTT
clone_size: -; v_call: TRBV7-2; j_call: TRBJ2-7; d_call: -; cdr3_aa: CASSSDSSYEQYF; cdr3_nt: TGTGCCAGCAGCTCCGACAGCTCCTACGAGCAGTACTTC
clone_size: -; v_call: TRBV19; j_call: TRBJ1-5; d_call: -; cdr3_aa: CASSRAGIQPQHF; cdr3_nt: TGTGCCAGTAGTAGAGCAGGGATTCAGCCCCAGCATTTT
clone_size: -; v_call: TRBV19; j_call: TRBJ1-1; d_call: -; cdr3_aa: CASSIQGPNTEAFF; cdr3_nt: TGTGCCAGTAGTATCCAGGGCCCGAACACTGAAGCTTTCTTT
clone_size: once; v_call: TRBV5-8; j_call: TRBJ1-6; d_call: TRBD1; cdr3_aa: CASSVGQVNSPLHF; cdr3_nt: TGTGCCAGCAGCGTTGGACAGGTTAATTCACCCCTCCACTTT
clone_size: -; v_call: TRBV5-5; j_call: TRBJ2-1; d_call: -; cdr3_aa: CASSLDRPNEQFF; cdr3_nt: TGTGCCAGCAGCTTGGACAGGCCCAATGAGCAGTTCTTC
clone_size: -; v_call: TRBV2; j_call: TRBJ1-2; d_call: -; cdr3_aa: CASSERLGYGYTF; cdr3_nt: TGTGCCAGCAGTGAGCGGTTAGGCTATGGCTACACCTTC
clone_size: -; v_call: TRBV7-8; j_call: TRBJ2-7; d_call: TRBD1; cdr3_aa: CASSARTGRRDEQYF; cdr3_nt: TGTGCCAGCAGCGCCCGGACAGGGCGGAGAGACGAGCAGTACTTC
clone_size: -; v_call: TRBV7-2; j_call: TRBJ2-2; d_call: -; cdr3_aa: CASSLNPTNTGELFF; cdr3_nt: TGTGCCAGCAGCCTAAACCCAACGAACACCGGGGAGCTGTTTTTT
clone_size: -; v_call: TRBV18; j_call: TRBJ2-7; d_call: TRBD1; cdr3_aa: CASSLGTGGAYEQYF; cdr3_nt: TGTGCCAGCTCACTCGGGACAGGGGGGGCCTACGAGCAGTACTTC
clone_size: -; v_call: TRBV6-5; j_call: TRBJ2-2; d_call: TRBD1; cdr3_aa: CASSPRTGTTGELFF; cdr3_nt: TGTGCCAGCAGTCCCCGGACAGGGACGACCGGGGAGCTGTTTTTT
clone_size: -; v_call: TRBV6-4; j_call: TRBJ2-5; d_call: TRBD2; cdr3_aa: CASSVTGLAGDTQETQYF; cdr3_nt: TGTGCCAGCAGTGTGACCGGACTAGCGGGGGACACCCAAGAGACCCAGTACTTC
clone_size: -; v_call: TRBV7-6; j_call: TRBJ2-1; d_call: -; cdr3_aa: CASSSNRDNNEQFF; cdr3_nt: TGTGCCAGCAGCTCTAACAGGGACAACAATGAGCAGTTCTTC
clone_size: -; v_call: TRBV7-9; j_call: TRBJ1-3; d_call: -; cdr3_aa: CASSLTWGDSGNTIYF; cdr3_nt: TGTGCCAGCAGCTTAACATGGGGGGACTCTGGAAACACCATATATTTT
clone_size: -; v_call: TRBV13; j_call: TRBJ2-7; d_call: TRBD1; cdr3_aa: CASTAGQGYWGEQYF; cdr3_nt: TGTGCCAGCACGGCGGGACAGGGCTATTGGGGCGAGCAGTACTTC
clone_size: -; v_call: TRBV6-5; j_call: TRBJ1-4; d_call: -; cdr3_aa: CASSYHGSGEKLFF; cdr3_nt: TGTGCCAGCAGTTACCACGGGAGTGGTGAAAAACTGTTTTTT
clone_size: -; v_call: TRBV29-1; j_call: TRBJ1-1; d_call: -; cdr3_aa: CSVEDRGSLLEPEAFF; cdr3_nt: TGCAGCGTTGAAGATCGGGGGTCTCTCCTGGAACCTGAAGCTTTCTTT
clone_size: -; v_call: TRBV2; j_call: TRBJ2-7; d_call: -; cdr3_aa: CASSETALSSYEQYF; cdr3_nt: TGTGCCAGCAGTGAGACAGCTTTGAGCTCCTACGAGCAGTACTTC
clone_size: -; v_call: TRBV2; j_call: TRBJ1-5; d_call: -; cdr3_aa: CASSTGFQPQHF; cdr3_nt: TGTGCCAGCAGTACAGGGTTTCAGCCCCAGCATTTT
clone_size: -; v_call: TRBV5-1; j_call: TRBJ2-7; d_call: TRBD1; cdr3_aa: CASSWDRGEQYF; cdr3_nt: TGCGCCAGCAGCTGGGACAGGGGCGAGCAGTACTTC
clone_size: once; v_call: TRBV5-1; j_call: TRBJ2-2; d_call: -; cdr3_aa: CASSLGGTDSTGELFF; cdr3_nt: TGCGCCAGCAGCTTGGGCGGGACAGACTCCACCGGGGAGCTGTTTTTT
clone_size: -; v_call: TRBV5-1; j_call: TRBJ1-2; d_call: -; cdr3_aa: CASSLALGGRFGSGYTF; cdr3_nt: TGCGCCAGCAGCTTGGCCTTGGGAGGACGGTTCGGGAGTGGCTACACCTTC
clone_size: -; v_call: TRBV27; j_call: TRBJ2-1; d_call: TRBD2; cdr3_aa: CASRLSGGAGNEQFF; cdr3_nt: TGTGCCAGCAGGCTGAGCGGGGGGGCGGGGAATGAGCAGTTCTTC
clone_size: -; v_call: TRBV7-9; j_call: TRBJ1-4; d_call: -; cdr3_aa: CASSLTGEKLFF; cdr3_nt: TGTGCCAGCAGCTTAACAGGTGAAAAACTGTTTTTT
clone_size: -; v_call: TRBV27; j_call: TRBJ2-1; d_call: -; cdr3_aa: CASSKPNNGGGEQFF; cdr3_nt: TGTGCCAGCAGTAAACCGAACAATGGGGGCGGTGAGCAGTTCTTC
clone_size: -; v_call: TRBV9; j_call: TRBJ2-2; d_call: -; cdr3_aa: CASSPRGLLTGELFF; cdr3_nt: TGTGCCAGCAGCCCCCGCGGCCTTTTAACCGGGGAGCTGTTTTTT
clone_size: few; v_call: TRBV15; j_call: TRBJ1-3; d_call: -; cdr3_aa: CATQGQGRGNTIYF; cdr3_nt: TGTGCCACACAAGGACAAGGACGTGGAAACACCATATATTTT
clone_size: -; v_call: TRBV7-8; j_call: TRBJ2-1; d_call: TRBD1; cdr3_aa: CASSLARDRVSYEQFF; cdr3_nt: TGTGCCAGCAGCTTAGCTCGGGACAGGGTCTCTTATGAGCAGTTCTTC
clone_size: -; v_call: TRBV19; j_call: TRBJ1-1; d_call: TRBD1; cdr3_aa: CASSMERGRTEAFF; cdr3_nt: TGTGCCAGTAGTATGGAAAGGGGGCGAACTGAAGCTTTCTTT
clone_size: -; v_call: TRBV14; j_call: TRBJ2-4; d_call: TRBD2; cdr3_aa: CASSQLSGGRKIKNIQYF; cdr3_nt: TGTGCCAGCAGCCAACTGAGCGGGGGGCGGAAAATTAAAAACATTCAGTACTTC
clone_size: -; v_call: TRBV15; j_call: TRBJ1-1; d_call: -; cdr3_aa: CATSRDLGGSAFF; cdr3_nt: TGTGCCACCAGCAGAGATCTCGGGGGTTCGGCTTTCTTT
clone_size: -; v_call: TRBV5-8; j_call: TRBJ2-2; d_call: TRBD1; cdr3_aa: CASSSPGQGAPNTGELFF; cdr3_nt: TGTGCCAGCAGCTCCCCCGGGCAGGGGGCTCCGAACACCGGGGAGCTGTTTTTT
clone_size: -; v_call: TRBV27; j_call: TRBJ1-5; d_call: -; cdr3_aa: CASSFSQNQPQHF; cdr3_nt: TGTGCCAGCAGTTTTTCGCAGAATCAGCCCCAGCATTTT
clone_size: once; v_call: TRBV7-8; j_call: TRBJ2-7; d_call: -; cdr3_aa: CASSLGWTDQAYEQYF; cdr3_nt: TGTGCCAGCAGCTTAGGTTGGACAGACCAGGCCTACGAGCAGTACTTC
clone_size: -; v_call: TRBV7-8; j_call: TRBJ2-7; d_call: -; cdr3_aa: CASSVGLSYEQYF; cdr3_nt: TGTGCCAGCAGCGTGGGACTCTCCTACGAGCAGTACTTC
clone_size: -; v_call: TRBV19; j_call: TRBJ1-2; d_call: -; cdr3_aa: CASSILGQNYGYTF; cdr3_nt: TGTGCCAGTAGTATCCTAGGACAGAACTATGGCTACACCTTC
clone_size: -; v_call: TRBV5-1; j_call: TRBJ1-4; d_call: TRBD1; cdr3_aa: CASSPDRSPNEKLFF; cdr3_nt: TGCGCCAGCAGCCCGGACAGGAGTCCTAATGAAAAACTGTTTTTT
clone_size: few; v_call: TRBV9; j_call: TRBJ2-7; d_call: TRBD1; cdr3_aa: CASSPTPDRGLEQYF; cdr3_nt: TGTGCCAGCAGCCCCACGCCTGACAGGGGCCTAGAGCAGTACTTC
clone_size: -; v_call: TRBV27; j_call: TRBJ2-7; d_call: TRBD1; cdr3_aa: CASSTPRTGSFYEQYF; cdr3_nt: TGTGCCAGCAGTACCCCCCGGACAGGTTCTTTTTACGAGCAGTACTTC
clone_size: many; v_call: TRBV14; j_call: TRBJ2-3; d_call: -; cdr3_aa: CASSLPPPDTQYF; cdr3_nt: TGTGCCAGCAGCCTCCCTCCCCCTGATACGCAGTATTTT